Below, 28 T cell receptor beta chains from the same sample are listed, as sequenced in a study of long-term antiretroviral therapy in people with HIV. Researchers ran immunoSEQ v3.0 at survey level. Profiling relied on immunoSEQ multiplex PCR, and the TCRdb table lists in-frame clones only, not all of them. Of tens of thousands of clones in the sample, 78% were seen once. The sequences come from unsorted PBMCs, collected 3.1 years after starting antiretroviral therapy. All receptors come from a woman in her forties or fifties with HIV.

The chain carries TRBV6-1 and TRBJ2-3; perhaps TRBD2 as D (6 bases). Germline CDR1 MNHNS, CDR2 SASEGT. V was clipped by 3 bases and J by 5 bases, with 15 bases between them. The length of the CDR3 is 15 residues. As DNA, the CDR3 is TGTGCCAGCAGTGAGGAGGGGAGAGGGAAAGATACGCAGTATTTT. Translating gives CASSEEGRGKDTQYF.

V usage is TRBV29-1 and J usage is TRBJ1-1, with D possibly being TRBD1 (5 bases). V lost 7 bases and J 0 bases, leaving 9 bases between the germline ends. The CDR3 runs 12 residues. Germline V gene sequence: CDR1 SQVTM, CDR2 ANQGSEA. The CDR3 DNA reads as TGCAGCGCGGGGACCATGAACACTGAAGCTTTCTTT. This translates into CSAGTMNTEAFF.

The chain carries TRBV19 and TRBJ2-7; 7 nucleotides agree with TRBD1. Per germline, CDR1 LNHDA and CDR2 SQIVND (reference sequence). The CDR3 has 13 residues. The V segment lost 10 bases and the J segment 2 bases; nucleotides outside the gene matches: 8. CDR3: CAITGTDTYEQYV. The CDR3 DNA sequence: TGTGCCATCACTGGGACAGATACCTACGAGCAGTACGTC.

The chain combines TRBV9 with TRBJ2-5; D not resolved. Germline V gives CDR1 SGDLS, CDR2 YYNGEE. Deletions cut 0 bases from V and 2 bases from J, with 8 bases between. The CDR3 sequence is 14 residues long. The CDR3 loop is CASSVDLMQETQYF. The CDR3 nucleotides read TGTGCCAGCAGCGTAGATCTAATGCAAGAGACCCAGTACTTC.

In DNA, the CDR3 is TGTGCCAGCAGCTTAGGTGGACAGGTCAATCAGCCCCAGCATTTT. This sequence encodes CASSLGGQVNQPQHF. J is TRBJ1-5 and V is TRBV7-3; TRBD1 matches 7 bases. The V and J ends lost 2 bases and 3 bases, in that order; junction bases with no gene match: 4. The CDR3 is 15 residues long. Germline CDR1 reads SGHTA; CDR2 reads FQGTGA.

This clone was seen a few times. The chain's CDR3 is CASREGPPMHEQYF. CDR3 sequence (DNA): TGCGCCAGCAGGGAAGGCCCCCCAATGCACGAGCAGTACTTC. The chain links TRBV5-1 to TRBJ2-7, with no clear D. The germline V and J ends were trimmed by 5 bases and 5 bases, with 17 bases remaining between them. The CDR3 length is 14 residues. The V gene's germline CDR1 is SGHRS and CDR2 YFSETQ.

This rearrangement joins TRBV4-2 to TRBJ2-1; 8 bases map to TRBD2. V dropped 4 bases and J dropped 9; count of bases not matched to a gene: 14. The V gene's germline CDR1 is LGHNA and CDR2 YNFKEQ. This CDR3 is built from 16 residues. The CDR3 DNA sequence: TGTGCCAGCAGCCCCCTCGGAGGCGGGGGGCAAATTGAGCAGTTCTTC. It translates to CASSPLGGGGQIEQFF.

The J gene is TRBJ2-7, the V gene TRBV2; D remains unclear. Trimming left V 0 bases short and J 2 bases short, with 2 bases between. This CDR3 is 12 amino acids long. Germline assignment: CDR1 SNHLY and CDR2 FYNNEI. The CDR3 coding sequence is TGTGCCAGCAGTGAAGCCGCCTACGAGCAGTACTTC. Translating it yields CASSEAAYEQYF.

This chain joins TRBV19 and TRBJ1-5; 9 bases line up with TRBD1. This CDR3 has 15 amino acids. Germline V gene sequence: CDR1 LNHDA, CDR2 SQIVND (reference sequence). The V segment lost 4 bases and the J segment 6 bases; nucleotides outside the gene matches: 7. CDR3 sequence (DNA): TGTGCCAGTAGTACGCGGGACAGGGTGAGTCAGCCCCAGCATTTT. This translates into CASSTRDRVSQPQHF.

This chain joins TRBV13 and TRBJ1-3, with 11 bases fitting TRBD1. CDR1 is PRHDT and CDR2 is FYEKMQ in the germline V gene (reference sequence). The CDR3 has 17 residues. V trimming: 5 bases; J trimming: 1 base; junction bases outside the gene matches: 7. The CDR3 loop reads CASSAWGQGGSGNTIYF. DNA for the CDR3: TGTGCCAGCAGCGCTTGGGGACAGGGGGGATCTGGAAACACCATATATTTT. Based on the CDR3 plus reference TRBV13 and TRBJ1-3, the full variable domain is AAGVIQSPRHLIKEKRETATLKCYPIPRHDTVYWYQQGPGQDPQFLISFYEKMQSDKGSIPDRFSAQQFSDYHSELNMSSLELGDSALYFCASSAWGQGGSGNTIYFGEGSWLTVV.

The chain joins TRBV18 to TRBJ2-5; a possible D gene is TRBD1 (5 bases). This CDR3 is built from 13 residues. With 7 bases removed from V and 2 bases from J, the gap between germline ends came to 11 bases. Germline loops: CDR1 KGHSH, CDR2 LQKENI. The CDR3 here is CASFPTGQETQYF. As DNA, the CDR3 is TGTGCCAGCTTCCCTACAGGTCAAGAGACCCAGTACTTC.

In this sample, this clone turned up once. The V and J genes are TRBV27 and TRBJ2-3, with TRBD2 identical over 13 bases. The trim removed 3 bases at V and 1 base at J, leaving 4 bases unmatched. Germline V CDR1 and CDR2: MNHEY, SMNVEV (reference sequence). This CDR3 has 17 amino acids. CDR3 bases: TGTGCCAGCAGTTTGAGACTAGCGGGGGGAGGCACAGATACGCAGTATTTT. It codes for CASSLRLAGGGTDTQYF.

V and J are TRBV10-2 and TRBJ2-1; D ambiguous. The germline CDR1 and CDR2 sequences are WSHSY and SAAADI. Trimming cost V 2 bases and J 13 bases, with 15 bases left between them. The CDR3 length is 13 residues. This CDR3 is CASSEVSRRLQFF. The CDR3 region has the DNA TGCGCCAGCAGTGAGGTTTCTCGACGATTACAGTTCTTC.

The genes are TRBV5-1 and TRBJ2-5, with D possibly being TRBD1 (6 bases). Germline values: CDR1 SGHRS, CDR2 YFSETQ. V lost 0 bases, J lost 3 bases, and 21 bases lay in between. The CDR3 has 18 residues. The CDR3 here is CASSLDGQNPLAEETQYF. CDR3 DNA sequence: TGCGCCAGCAGCTTGGACGGACAGAACCCATTGGCGGAAGAGACCCAGTACTTC.

The V gene is TRBV27, the J gene TRBJ2-1, with D maybe TRBD2 (5 bases). This CDR3 comprises 15 residues. Germline V gene lookup returns CDR1 MNHEY and CDR2 SMNVEV (reference sequence). Trimming took 9 bases from V and 7 from J, leaving 22 bases between them. The CDR3 DNA reads as TGTGCCAGTCCGACTTTAGCGCGGCGAAGGAATGAGCAGTTCTTC. Translating gives CASPTLARRRNEQFF.

This chain uses TRBV6-1 with TRBJ1-1, with D maybe TRBD1 (6 bases). The CDR3 consists of 12 residues. V lost 10 bases and J lost 5, with 14 bases in between. Germline V gene data show CDR1 as MNHNS and CDR2 as SASEGT. In DNA form, the CDR3 reads TGTGCCACCCACAGGGTGGGGACTGAAGCTTTCTTT. Encoded protein: CATHRVGTEAFF.

This chain connects TRBV6-5 to TRBJ1-5; D call uncertain. Germline V gives CDR1 MNHEY, CDR2 SVGAGI. Trimming took off 2 bases at V and 1 base at J, with 6 bases between the two ends. CDR3 length: 14 amino acids. CDR3 DNA sequence: TGTGCCAGCAGTTACGGGTGGAGCAATCAGCCCCAGCATTTT. Its translation: CASSYGWSNQPQHF.

This rearrangement joins TRBV18 to TRBJ2-2; D remains unclear. V lost 0 bases and J lost 6, with 2 bases in between. This CDR3 contains 12 residues. Per germline, CDR1 KGHSH and CDR2 LQKENI. The CDR3 bases are TGTGCCAGCTCACCACCGTCCGGGGAGCTGTTTTTT. It codes for CASSPPSGELFF. Filled out from reference TRBV18 and TRBJ2-2, the complete variable domain reads NAGVMQNPRHLVRRRGQEARLRCSPMKGHSHVYWYRQLPEEGLKFMVYLQKENIIDESGMPKERFSAEFPKEGPSILRIQQVVRGDSAAYFCASSPPSGELFFGEGSRLTVL.

This clone was seen just once. V and J are TRBV5-1 and TRBJ1-1; tentative D call: TRBD1 (5 bases). V gave up 7 bases and J gave up 0 bases, with 7 bases separating them. The germline gives CDR1 SGHRS, CDR2 YFSETQ. This CDR3 is built from 12 residues. CDR3: CASGGVNTEAFF. The CDR3 nucleotides read TGCGCCAGCGGGGGTGTGAACACTGAAGCTTTCTTT.

The chain has TRBV2 and TRBJ2-3; D tentatively reads TRBD1 or TRBD2 (5 bases each). CDR1 and CDR2 (germline): SNHLY, FYNNEI. V lost 4 bases and J lost 2, with 19 bases in between. The CDR3 totals 17 residues. CDR3 in DNA: TGTGCCAGCAGTGTGGGTCGGGACGGACACGACACAGATACGCAGTATTTT. The encoded protein is CASSVGRDGHDTDTQYF.

The chain employs TRBV15 and TRBJ2-5, with 7 bases lining up with TRBD1. Per the germline V gene, CDR1 is LNHNV and CDR2 is YYDKDF (reference sequence). With 3 bases clipped from V and 9 bases from J, the junction kept 22 bases outside the gene matches. The CDR3 extends over 18 amino acids. The CDR3 DNA follows: TGTGCCACCAGCAGGTTTACCGGGACAGCTTCCAACCAGGAGGCCCAGTACTTC. This codes for CATSRFTGTASNQEAQYF.

This clone has just one count. The chain couples TRBV19 to TRBJ2-6; TRBD1 aligns across 8 bases. There are 14 residues in the CDR3. The junction had 3 bases not matched to a gene; V was cut back by 9 bases and J by 2 bases. CDR1 LNHDA and CDR2 SQIVND come from the germline V gene (reference sequence). The CDR3 region is CASNRGAGANVLTF. Written as DNA, the CDR3 is TGTGCCAGCAACAGGGGGGCTGGGGCCAACGTCCTGACTTTC.

For the CDR3, the DNA is TGTGCCAGCAGCTTAGCTCCGGGGAAAGATCAGCCCCAGCATTTT. Translation: CASSLAPGKDQPQHF. The chain links TRBV11-1 to TRBJ1-5; D uncertain. Per the germline V gene, CDR1 is SGHAT and CDR2 is FQDESV (reference sequence). This CDR3 has 15 amino acids. Trimming removed 0 bases at V and 5 bases at J, with 11 bases between.

This chain connects TRBV9 to TRBJ1-2, with D unresolved. V lost 3 bases, J lost 4 bases, and 10 bases lay in between. This CDR3 region has 13 residues. Germline assignment: CDR1 SGDLS and CDR2 YYNGEE. The CDR3 DNA follows: TGTGCCAGCAGCGACAGCCCACCCTATGGCTACACCTTC. It yields the protein CASSDSPPYGYTF. Based on the CDR3 plus reference TRBV9 and TRBJ1-2, the full variable domain is DSGVTQTPKHLITATGQRVTLRCSPRSGDLSVYWYQQSLDQGLQFLIQYYNGEERAKGNILERFSAQQFPDLHSELNLSSLELGDSALYFCASSDSPPYGYTFGSGTRLTVV.

The gene calls are TRBV7-9 and TRBJ2-3; tentative D call: TRBD1 (5 bases). Trimming cost V 0 bases and J 2 bases, with 18 bases left between them. Germline lookup yields CDR1 SEHNR and CDR2 FQNEAQ (reference sequence). This CDR3 has 18 amino acids. As DNA, the CDR3 is TGTGCCAGCAGCTTAGCAGGGGATATATCCATTTTCACAGATACGCAGTATTTT. It encodes CASSLAGDISIFTDTQYF.

The chain uses TRBV12-5 and TRBJ2-1, with TRBD2 matching over 9 bases. The ends lost 0 bases at V and 0 bases at J; junction bases unmatched: 9. The CDR3 extends over 19 amino acids. Germline V lookup: CDR1 LGHNT, CDR2 FRNRAP. The CDR3 loop is CASGLVSAGGPRSYNEQFF. CDR3 DNA sequence: TGTGCTAGTGGTTTGGTATCGGCGGGGGGGCCTCGCTCCTACAATGAGCAGTTCTTC.

This rearrangement joins TRBV6-4 to TRBJ1-5, with D possibly being TRBD1 (5 bases). Germline V gives CDR1 MRHNA, CDR2 SNTAGT. CDR3 length: 14 amino acids. The germline V and J ends were trimmed by 7 bases and 1 base, with 11 bases remaining between them. The CDR3, as DNA: TGTGCCAGCACTGGGACGAAGAGCAATCAGCCCCAGCATTTT. Residues: CASTGTKSNQPQHF.

In this sample, this clone turned up a few times. The V and J genes are TRBV30 and TRBJ1-1; D not resolved. V was clipped by 5 bases and J by 4 bases, with 14 bases between them. The CDR3 has 13 residues. Looked up from germline, CDR1 is GTSNPN and CDR2 is SVGIG (reference sequence). The CDR3 reads CAWALDRRTEAFF. DNA for the CDR3: TGTGCCTGGGCTCTCGATCGGCGCACTGAAGCTTTCTTT.